This is a list of T cell receptor beta chains from one sample in a study of identifying expanded T cells in peripheral blood. The data were produced by immunoSEQ multiplex PCR, yet TCRdb's version contains in-frame clones alone and is incomplete. Found here are 80,000 to 90,000 clones, about nine tenths of them singletons; the top ten hold approximately 2.8%. Input material: blood. These receptors were collected from a person aged 18-70 years in good health. Both conserved end residues are part of each CDR3. The D gene is left open where the match is weak. Only some rows state a clone size, as once, few, many or a class for expanded clones.

clone_size j_call v_call d_call cdr3_aa cdr3_nt
. TRBJ2-1 TRBV7-9 TRBD2 CASSSQRLAVYNEQFF TGTGCCAGCAGCTCCCAGAGACTAGCGGTCTACAATGAGCAGTTCTTC
. TRBJ1-1 TRBV19 TRBD1 CASSLLHSGGPDTEAFF TGTGCCAGTTCCTTACTACACTCAGGGGGACCGGACACTGAAGCTTTCTTT
once TRBJ2-3 TRBV7-2 TRBD2 CASSLGAGGHTDTQYF TGTGCCAGCAGCTTAGGGGCGGGGGGCCACACAGATACGCAGTATTTT
. TRBJ1-2 TRBV10-3 TRBD1 CAISGDSNYGYTF TGTGCCATCAGTGGGGACAGCAACTATGGCTACACCTTC
. TRBJ2-5 TRBV6-5 TRBD2 CASSSGPLAGWETQYF TGTGCCAGCAGTTCCGGGCCGCTAGCGGGGTGGGAGACCCAGTACTTC
. TRBJ1-2 TRBV27 . CASSFLSDDGYTF TGTGCCAGCAGTTTTCTGTCGGATGATGGCTACACCTTC
. TRBJ1-2 TRBV6-5 . CASSYHREDNGYTF TGTGCCAGCAGTTACCACAGGGAGGACAATGGCTACACCTTC
. TRBJ2-3 TRBV7-2 TRBD2 CASSLAGGTDTQYF TGTGCCAGCAGCTTGGCGGGAGGCACAGATACGCAGTATTTT
. TRBJ1-1 TRBV5-6 . CASSLFGSLNTEAFF TGTGCCAGCAGCTTGTTCGGCAGCTTGAACACTGAAGCTTTCTTT
. TRBJ2-2 TRBV19 . CASSIYAARELFF TGTGCCAGTAGTATCTATGCTGCGCGGGAGCTGTTTTTT